What follows are 13 T cell receptor beta chains derived from one specimen sequenced in a study of shared clonotypes between healthy human individuals. The data were produced by immunoSEQ multiplex PCR, yet TCRdb's version contains in-frame clones alone and is incomplete. The sample yields 2.3 million or so clones, 90% to 95% seen once. The sequencing input was naive CD4+ T cells from PBMCs. Noted subset: CD45RA+ positively selected. Every receptor here comes from a man aged 18 to 29 in good health. Some clones in this sample may be carry-over from other donors' samples.

J is TRBJ2-1 and V is TRBV27, with D possibly TRBD1 on 8 matching bases. This CDR3 spans 19 amino acids. The V gene's germline CDR1 is MNHEY and CDR2 SMNVEV (reference sequence). Trimming cost V 6 bases and J 2 bases, with 26 bases left between them. CDR3 protein: CASRAGGLAGVITYNEQFF. CDR3 bases: TGTGCCAGCAGGGCAGGGGGCTTGGCGGGAGTCATCACCTACAATGAGCAGTTCTTC.

CDR3 sequence: CASSRTGTANTEAFF. CDR3 sequence (DNA): TGTGCCAGTAGCCGGACCGGGACGGCGAACACTGAAGCTTTCTTT. The chain carries TRBV19 and TRBJ1-1; perhaps TRBD1 as D (5 bases). V lost 6 bases to trimming and J lost 1 base, with 15 bases between them. This CDR3 comprises 15 residues. Germline V gives CDR1 LNHDA, CDR2 SQIVND (reference sequence).

The V and J genes are TRBV11-1 and TRBJ2-7, with TRBD1 matching over 7 bases. This CDR3 has 15 residues. V lost 3 bases to trimming and J lost 1 base; unmatched junction nucleotides: 6. Per germline, CDR1 SGHAT and CDR2 FQDESV (reference sequence). The CDR3 nucleotides read TGTGCCAGCAGCTTTTCGGGACAGCCATCCTACGAGCAGTACTTC. Protein product: CASSFSGQPSYEQYF.

V usage is TRBV25-1 and J usage is TRBJ1-4, with a tentative D call TRBD1 (6 bases). The germline gives CDR1 MGHDK, CDR2 SYGVNS. The CDR3 runs 15 residues. V was trimmed by 5 bases and J by 3 bases, leaving 13 bases between them. CDR3 in amino acids: CASSPTGIPNEKLFF. CDR3 in DNA: TGTGCCAGCAGTCCTACAGGGATCCCTAATGAAAAACTGTTTTTT. Full variable domain (rest looked up from reference TRBV25-1 and TRBJ1-4): EADIYQTPRYLVIGTGKKITLECSQTMGHDKMYWYQQDPGMELHLIHYSYGVNSTEKGDLSSESTVSRIRTEHFPLTLESARPSHTSQYLCASSPTGIPNEKLFFGSGTQLSVL.

This chain links TRBV9 with TRBJ2-5; TRBD1 is a possible D gene (5 bases). CDR3 length: 13 residues. With 3 bases removed from V and 8 bases from J, the gap between germline ends came to 14 bases. Per germline, CDR1 SGDLS and CDR2 YYNGEE. DNA for the CDR3: TGTGCCAGCAGCGCCCAGCTGACAGATACCCAGTACTTC. This codes for CASSAQLTDTQYF.

This clone has only a few counts. This chain links TRBV2 with TRBJ1-5; 8 bases are shared with TRBD1. Germline CDR1 SNHLY, CDR2 FYNNEI. Trimming at V came to 5 bases and at J to 11 bases, leaving 8 bases not matched to a gene. This CDR3 has 13 amino acids. CDR3 DNA sequence: TGTGCCAGCAGTAACCAGGGGGCATGGTCCCAGCATTTT. Its translation: CASSNQGAWSQHF.

This clone has only one observation. The chain combines TRBV5-4 with TRBJ2-5; 14 bases fit TRBD2. The CDR3 contains 16 residues. CDR1 SGHNT and CDR2 YYREEE come from the germline V gene (reference sequence). V shed 2 bases and J 5 bases; nucleotides not matched to a gene: 5. The CDR3 DNA follows: TGTGCCAGCAGCTTAGTGACTAGCGGGAGGGGGGAGACCCAGTACTTC. As protein: CASSLVTSGRGETQYF.

This clone was observed a single time. The CDR3 DNA is TGTGCCAGCAGCCAATTCCGGGATGAGCAGTTCTTC. Its protein product is CASSQFRDEQFF. The V gene is TRBV4-2, the J gene TRBJ2-1; D uncertain. The CDR3 has 12 residues. V lost 2 bases and J 8 bases, leaving 7 bases between the germline ends. CDR1 is LGHNA, CDR2 YNFKEQ, per germline.

The V and J genes are TRBV27 and TRBJ2-2; D might be TRBD2 (6 bases). V was pared by 7 bases and J by 0 bases, with 12 bases between. Germline V gives CDR1 MNHEY, CDR2 SMNVEV (reference sequence). The CDR3 consists of 15 residues. Here the CDR3 DNA reads TGTGCCAGCACCGGGGGACGGACGAACACCGGGGAGCTGTTTTTT. Translated: CASTGGRTNTGELFF.

This sequence joins TRBV7-3 and TRBJ2-2, with 11 bases fitting TRBD2. With 5 bases clipped from V and 6 bases from J, the junction kept 5 bases outside the gene matches. CDR1 and CDR2 (germline): SGHTA, FQGTGA. There are 15 residues in the CDR3. The CDR3 protein is CASSPTGLAAGELFF. The CDR3 nucleotides read TGTGCCAGCAGCCCAACGGGACTAGCGGCCGGGGAGCTGTTTTTT. Full variable domain (rest looked up from reference TRBV7-3 and TRBJ2-2): GAGVSQTPSNKVTEKGKYVELRCDPISGHTALYWYRQSLGQGPEFLIYFQGTGAADDSGLPNDRFFAVRPEGSVSTLKIQRTERGDSAVYLCASSPTGLAAGELFFGEGSRLTVL.

The chain employs TRBV6-4 and TRBJ2-1; no clear D. This CDR3 has 13 residues. From germline, CDR1 is MRHNA and CDR2 SNTAGT. Trimming stripped 9 bases from V and 2 bases from J, with 11 bases between. Here the CDR3 DNA reads TGTGCCAGTTCCCGTACCGCCTACAATGAGCAGTTCTTC. Translated, it gives CASSRTAYNEQFF.

The chain couples TRBV7-9 to TRBJ2-7; D is unclear. With 2 bases removed from V and 0 bases from J, the gap between germline ends came to 11 bases. The CDR3 has 15 residues. The V gene's germline CDR1 is SEHNR and CDR2 FQNEAQ (reference sequence). CDR3 in amino acids: CASSLFARRSYEQYF. DNA for the CDR3: TGTGCCAGCAGCTTATTCGCCAGGCGCTCCTACGAGCAGTACTTC. Full variable domain (missing parts from reference TRBV7-9 and TRBJ2-7): DTGVSQNPRHKITKRGQNVTFRCDPISEHNRLYWYRQTLGQGPEFLTYFQNEAQLEKSRLLSDRFSAERPKGSFSTLEIQRTEQGDSAMYLCASSLFARRSYEQYFGPGTRLTVT.

The chain joins TRBV28 to TRBJ1-2; the D is unclear. CDR3 length: 13 amino acids. Germline V gene data show CDR1 as MDHEN and CDR2 as SYDVKM. Trimming left V 6 bases short and J 8 bases short, with 16 bases between. CDR3 coding DNA: TGTGCCAGCAGACCTTGGGAGACGGGAGGCTACACCTTC. Translation: CASRPWETGGYTF.